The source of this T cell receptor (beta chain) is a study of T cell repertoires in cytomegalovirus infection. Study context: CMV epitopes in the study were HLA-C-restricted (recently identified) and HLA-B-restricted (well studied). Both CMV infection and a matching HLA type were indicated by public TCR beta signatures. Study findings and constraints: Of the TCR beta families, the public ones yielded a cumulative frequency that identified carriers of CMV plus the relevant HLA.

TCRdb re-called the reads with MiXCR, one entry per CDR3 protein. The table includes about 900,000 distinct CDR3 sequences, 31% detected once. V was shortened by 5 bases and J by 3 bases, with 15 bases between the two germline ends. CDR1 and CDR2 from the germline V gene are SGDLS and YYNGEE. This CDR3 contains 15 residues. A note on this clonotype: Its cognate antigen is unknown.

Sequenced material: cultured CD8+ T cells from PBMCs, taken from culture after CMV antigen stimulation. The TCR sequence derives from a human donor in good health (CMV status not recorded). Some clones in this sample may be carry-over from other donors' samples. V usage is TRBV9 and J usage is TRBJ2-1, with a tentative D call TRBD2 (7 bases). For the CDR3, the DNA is TGTGCCAGCAGTCCGGGGGGCCTCAACTACAATGAGCAGTTCTTC. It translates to CASSPGGLNYNEQFF.